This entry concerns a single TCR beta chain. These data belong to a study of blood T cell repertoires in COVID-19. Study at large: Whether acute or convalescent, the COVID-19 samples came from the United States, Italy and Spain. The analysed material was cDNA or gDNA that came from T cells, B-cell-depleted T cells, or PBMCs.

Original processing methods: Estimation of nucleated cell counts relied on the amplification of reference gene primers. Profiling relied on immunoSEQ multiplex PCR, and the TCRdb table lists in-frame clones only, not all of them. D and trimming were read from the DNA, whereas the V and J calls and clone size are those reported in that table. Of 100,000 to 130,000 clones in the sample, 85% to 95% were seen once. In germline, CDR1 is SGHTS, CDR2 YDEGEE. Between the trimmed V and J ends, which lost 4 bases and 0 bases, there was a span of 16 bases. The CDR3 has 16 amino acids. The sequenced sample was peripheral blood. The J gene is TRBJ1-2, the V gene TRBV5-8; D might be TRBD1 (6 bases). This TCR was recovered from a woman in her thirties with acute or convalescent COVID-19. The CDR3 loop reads CASSPNPGQSNYGYTF. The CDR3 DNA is TGTGCCAGCAGCCCGAACCCCGGACAGTCTAACTATGGCTACACCTTC.